The sequence of this T cell receptor (beta chain) was determined in a study of T cells expressing NK-cell markers. Overall study findings and caveats: The study left the HCMV specificity of expanded NKG2C+ T cell clones unresolved. A few donors showed these clonotypes also leading the CD3+CD56-NKG2C+ fraction.

This CDR3 has 14 residues. Germline V gene sequence: CDR1 MNHNS, CDR2 SASEGT. Remarks on this clonotype: What it binds is unknown.

With the 5' RACE reads reprocessed, TCRdb shows one record per CDR3 protein and no DNA. This sample contains more than 400,000 distinct CDR3 sequences. The chain combines TRBV6-1 with TRBJ1-2. The sample consisted of blood T cells: a sorted CD56 or NKG2C T cell subset, CD4+ or CD8+ T cells, or bulk PBMC T cells (not recorded which). The sequence was obtained from a woman between 18 and 75 years old in good health. The CDR3 protein is CASSEAFRQYGYTF.